This T cell receptor (beta chain) is from a study of T cell responses to AZD1222 COVID-19 vaccine. Measured with immunoSEQ multiplex PCR; TCRdb has only the in-frame clones, and not every one. The table has approximately 120,000 clones, roughly 93% seen once. Points from the study as a whole: Per reports, nearly half of all spike-specific TCRs target regions that are unmutated in variants. Possibly, clonal diversity was underestimated; donors were largely white British and included more females. Spike was spanned by vaccine-associated CD4 TCRs, which were dominant at 160-218 and 743-854.

To note about this clone: The antigen is not known.

The germline V gene has CDR1 SGHTA and CDR2 FQGTGA. V lost 2 bases and J lost 10, with 15 bases in between. The CDR3 is 15 residues long. The origin of this receptor is an adult in good health. This rearrangement joins TRBV7-3 to TRBJ1-6, with D unresolved. The sequencing used peripheral blood, collected on day 0 of AZD1222 vaccination. This chain's CDR3 is CASSLAGGVRSPLHF. For the CDR3, the DNA is TGTGCCAGCAGCTTAGCGGGCGGGGTCCGATCACCCCTCCACTTT.